Sequencing of this TCR beta chain was carried out in a study of post-analysis software for immune sequencing data. The study, taken as a whole, reports: Five TRBV segments occurring more often in patients than controls included TRBV5-6, TRBV5-1 and TRBV20-1.

Incorporated into the TCR beta cDNA libraries were unique molecular identifiers, which served to reduce PCR and sequencing biases. Out of about 0.95 to 10 million T cells, some 500,000 cDNA molecules were generated. TCRdb re-derived calls from the PCR reads in MiXCR, one entry per CDR3 protein. The table includes roughly 670,000 distinct CDR3 sequences, 59% detected once. A note on this clonotype: Its specificity is unknown.

Trimming at V came to 2 bases and at J to 13 bases, leaving 27 bases not matched to a gene. The CDR3 length is 19 residues. The germline V gene encodes CDR1 DFQATT and CDR2 SNEGSKA (reference sequence). The specimen was blood. The source is a girl aged 2-10 years with multiple sclerosis. The J gene is TRBJ2-1, the V gene TRBV20-1; 9 nucleotides agree with TRBD1. This CDR3 reads CSARQRPTRTGEDQETQFF. The CDR3 DNA follows: TGCAGTGCTAGACAGCGCCCCACTCGGACAGGGGAGGACCAAGAGACCCAGTTCTTC.